This passage covers 12 T cell receptor beta chains from one sample sequenced in a study of cytomegalovirus exposure and HLA in healthy donors. The PCR employed 60 Vbeta primers together with 13 Jbeta primers. Clones were read by immunoSEQ multiplex PCR, and TCRdb kept only the in-frame ones, dropping some. The table shows fewer than 200,000 clones, with roughly 80% occurring only once. The sample consisted of PBMCs. The receptors stem from a woman younger than 35 in good health and CMV-seronegative.

The V gene is TRBV4-2, the J gene TRBJ2-7; TRBD2 is a possible D gene (6 bases). The CDR3 runs to 15 residues. The ends were cut back, 6 bases at V and 0 bases at J, with 15 bases in the middle. Per germline, CDR1 LGHNA and CDR2 YNFKEQ. The CDR3 loop is CASSPSSGGSYEQYF. CDR3 sequence (DNA): TGTGCCAGCAGTCCCAGTAGCGGTGGCTCCTACGAGCAGTACTTC.

CDR3 sequence: CASSTTGTGDEQYF. The CDR3 DNA is TGTGCCAGTAGTACTACCGGGACAGGGGACGAGCAGTACTTC. V is TRBV19 and J is TRBJ2-7; 10 bases fit TRBD1. CDR1 is LNHDA and CDR2 is SQIVND in the germline V gene (reference sequence). This CDR3 spans 14 amino acids. V lost 4 bases and J lost 5; bases outside the gene matches: 5.

This rearrangement joins TRBV11-2 to TRBJ2-7; TRBD2 is a possible D gene (6 bases). The V end was cut by 0 bases, the J end by 2 bases, with 14 bases between. This CDR3 spans 16 amino acids. Germline V gene data show CDR1 as SGHAT and CDR2 as FQNNGV. DNA of the CDR3: TGTGCCAGCAGCTTAGATTCCCCTAGCGTCGCCTACGAGCAGTACTTC. Translation gives CASSLDSPSVAYEQYF. The variable domain in full, completed from reference TRBV11-2 and TRBJ2-7, reads EAGVAQSPRYKIIEKRQSVAFWCNPISGHATLYWYQQILGQGPKLLIQFQNNGVVDDSQLPKDRFSAERLKGVDSTLKIQPAKLEDSAVYLCASSLDSPSVAYEQYFGPGTRLTVT.

The chain combines TRBV11-2 with TRBJ1-1; no clear D gene. Trimming cost V 6 bases and J 6 bases, with 11 bases left between them. This CDR3 comprises 12 residues. The germline CDR1 and CDR2 sequences are SGHAT and FQNNGV. CDR3 DNA: TGTGCCAGCAGATCTAACGTGGCTGAAGCTTTCTTT. Amino acid sequence: CASRSNVAEAFF.

The chain recombines TRBV11-2 with TRBJ2-7, with 11 bases matching TRBD2. Trimming took 7 bases from V and 1 from J; bases not matched to a gene: 3. This CDR3 spans 14 amino acids. The germline gives CDR1 SGHAT, CDR2 FQNNGV. The CDR3 loop is CASKTSGSSYEQYF. The DNA for the CDR3 is TGTGCCAGCAAAACTAGCGGGAGTTCCTACGAGCAGTACTTC.

The V call is TRBV30, the J call TRBJ1-2, with 9 bases fitting TRBD1. Germline CDR1 is GTSNPN and CDR2 is SVGIG (reference sequence). V shed 5 bases and J 4 bases; nucleotides not matched to a gene: 11. The CDR3 extends over 15 amino acids. This CDR3 is CAWVAPGQGIYGYTF. The CDR3 DNA sequence: TGTGCCTGGGTTGCTCCGGGACAGGGAATCTATGGCTACACCTTC.

This clone was picked up a small number of times. The chain has TRBV5-1 and TRBJ2-3, with TRBD2 identical over 7 bases. Looked up from germline, CDR1 is SGHRS and CDR2 is YFSETQ. This CDR3 contains 15 residues. The V segment lost 2 bases and the J segment 4 bases; nucleotides outside the gene matches: 7. The CDR3 DNA follows: TGCGCCAGCAGCTTCTCCGGGGGGAGGGCAGATACGCAGTATTTT. Protein sequence: CASSFSGGRADTQYF.

The chain joins TRBV7-9 to TRBJ1-1, with D maybe TRBD1 (6 bases). CDR3 size: 13 residues. Trimming removed 1 base from V and 4 bases from J, with 7 bases in between. Germline V CDR1 and CDR2: SEHNR, FQNEAQ (reference sequence). This CDR3 reads CASSLEGGTEAFF. For the CDR3, the DNA is TGTGCCAGCAGCTTAGAAGGGGGCACTGAAGCTTTCTTT.

The chain uses TRBV7-7 and TRBJ2-5; 8 positions match TRBD1. Germline CDR1 and CDR2: SSHAT and FNYEAQ (reference sequence). The CDR3 length is 16 residues. The CDR3 DNA is TGTGCTAGCTCTGTTAGTGGCAGGGGGCTGGCTGAGACCCAGTACTTC. Amino acids: CASSVSGRGLAETQYF.

The V and J genes are TRBV9 and TRBJ2-2; TRBD1 is a possible D gene (6 bases). V lost 7 bases and J 6 bases, leaving 13 bases between the germline ends. This CDR3 spans 13 amino acids. Germline V gene sequence: CDR1 SGDLS, CDR2 YYNGEE. The CDR3 DNA reads as TGTGCCAGCGGCAGGGGTCTGGCCGGGGAGCTGTTTTTT. Its protein product is CASGRGLAGELFF.

In its sample, this clone was seen once. The rearrangement links TRBV7-9 to TRBJ2-5; TRBD1 aligns across 8 bases. V lost 4 bases to trimming and J lost 5 bases; unmatched junction nucleotides: 6. The CDR3 length is 14 residues. Germline lookup yields CDR1 SEHNR and CDR2 FQNEAQ (reference sequence). The CDR3 nucleotides read TGTGCCAGCAGCTCCTACCGGGACAGGGAGACCCAGTACTTC. Translating gives CASSSYRDRETQYF.

The chain is built from TRBV19 and TRBJ1-5, with 8 nucleotides matching TRBD1. The CDR3 consists of 17 residues. Looked up from germline, CDR1 is LNHDA and CDR2 is SQIVND (reference sequence). J lost 0 bases, V lost 6 bases, and 10 bases had no gene match. The CDR3: CASSLRGLPYSNQPQHF. CDR3 nucleotide sequence: TGTGCCAGTAGCCTCAGGGGGCTCCCCTATAGCAATCAGCCCCAGCATTTT.